Following are 10 T cell receptor beta chains from one sample sequenced in a study of neoadjuvant anti-PD-1 for oral cavity cancer. Produced via immunoSEQ multiplex PCR; TCRdb's table is partial and in-frame only. The sample consists of around 31,000 clones, around nine tenths of them appearing once. The sequences come from PBMCs, collected before nivolumab (anti-PD-1) treatment. These receptors came from a person aged 40 to 85 with oral cavity squamous cell carcinoma.

This chain links TRBV2 with TRBJ1-6; D unresolved. This CDR3 has 11 amino acids. The V and J ends lost 5 bases and 5 bases respectively, with 1 base between them. Germline V gene lookup returns CDR1 SNHLY and CDR2 FYNNEI. CDR3 residues: CASSNNSPLHF. The CDR3 nucleotides read TGTGCCAGCAGTAATAATTCACCCCTCCACTTT.

The chain carries TRBV7-2 and TRBJ2-5, with D perhaps TRBD1 (5 bases). There are 12 residues in the CDR3. In germline, CDR1 is SGHTA, CDR2 FQGNSA. V was pared by 7 bases and J by 5 bases, with 11 bases between. DNA for the CDR3: TGTGCCAGCACCTGGGGCCCGGAGACCCAGTACTTC. It translates to CASTWGPETQYF.

This chain connects TRBV5-6 to TRBJ2-2; D not certain. Germline V CDR1 and CDR2: SGHDT, YYEEEE. The CDR3 consists of 11 residues. V was pared by 4 bases and J by 7 bases, with 5 bases between. CDR3 DNA: TGTGCCAGCAGCGTAGTCGGGGAGCTGTTTTTT. This encodes CASSVVGELFF.

A single count supports this clone. The rearrangement joins TRBV5-1 to TRBJ1-6; D is perhaps TRBD1 (6 bases). Per the germline V gene, CDR1 is SGHRS and CDR2 is YFSETQ. The V gene lost 4 bases and the J gene lost 6 bases, with 11 bases spanning the gap. The CDR3 spans 14 residues. For the CDR3, the DNA is TGCGCCAGCAGCGTCGACAGGCGTAATTCACCCCTCCACTTT. This translates into CASSVDRRNSPLHF.

The chain joins TRBV6-5 to TRBJ1-2, with TRBD1 as a possible D gene (6 bases). V was clipped by 5 bases and J by 3 bases, with 7 bases between them. The CDR3 totals 12 residues. The germline gives CDR1 MNHEY, CDR2 SVGAGI. The CDR3 DNA is TGTGCCAGCAGTCGGACAGACTATGGCTACACCTTC. This sequence encodes CASSRTDYGYTF.

The chain couples TRBV4-3 to TRBJ1-2; no firm D call. CDR1 is LGHNA, CDR2 YSLEER, per germline. The ends were cut back, 0 bases at V and 5 bases at J, with 7 bases in the middle. This CDR3 region has 13 residues. This CDR3 is CASSQDPRYGYTF. CDR3 bases: TGCGCCAGCAGCCAAGATCCCCGGTATGGCTACACCTTC.

In DNA form, the CDR3 reads TGTGCCATCAGTGAGTCGGCAGGTCATGGAGAGGGCAATCAGCCCCAGCATTTT. This encodes CAISESAGHGEGNQPQHF. The chain employs TRBV10-3 and TRBJ1-5; D ambiguous. CDR1 is ENHRY, CDR2 SYGVKD, per germline. The CDR3 is 18 amino acids. V lost 0 bases and J 2 bases, leaving 17 bases between the germline ends.

CDR3 nucleotides: TGTGCCAGCACCAAGAGTTTAGGGGAGCTGTTTTTT. Translating gives CASTKSLGELFF. This rearrangement joins TRBV2 to TRBJ2-2; D ambiguous. CDR1 SNHLY and CDR2 FYNNEI come from the germline V gene. This CDR3 is built from 12 residues. V dropped 7 bases and J dropped 8 bases, with 11 bases sitting between them.

V gene TRBV2 combines with J gene TRBJ1-1, with D possibly being TRBD1 (6 bases). The CDR3 has 14 residues. Germline V gene data show CDR1 as SNHLY and CDR2 as FYNNEI. The ends were cut back, 4 bases at V and 5 bases at J, with 14 bases in the middle. The CDR3 protein is CASSAQGEETEAFF. DNA of the CDR3: TGTGCCAGCAGTGCACAGGGCGAGGAAACTGAAGCTTTCTTT.

This clone occurred a few times. This sequence joins TRBV7-9 and TRBJ1-2; D unclear. Germline assignment: CDR1 SEHNR and CDR2 FQNEAQ (reference sequence). V dropped 0 bases and J dropped 4 bases, with 12 bases sitting between them. The CDR3 has 15 amino acids. CDR3 region: CASSLAFSSPYGYTF. In DNA form, the CDR3 reads TGTGCCAGCAGCTTAGCGTTTTCCAGCCCCTATGGCTACACCTTC.